Presented here are 17 T cell receptor beta chains from one specimen sequenced in a study of blood T cells in healthy people across ages. For the second PCR, which ran for roughly 7 to 11 cycles, a sample-barcoded 5' primer and a J-beta primer mix were used. One entry per CDR3 protein results from TCRdb running MiXCR on the 5' RACE reads. The table includes 870,000 or so distinct CDR3 sequences, roughly 26% detected once. Specimen: blood. These receptor sequences come from a woman of 80 years or more in good health.

This clonotype was counted many times. The chain has TRBV7-2 and TRBJ1-6, with 8 nucleotides matching TRBD1. Germline V lookup: CDR1 SGHTA, CDR2 FQGNSA. Germline trimming cut 3 bases from V and 7 bases from J; bases unmatched to any gene: 8. The CDR3 is made up of 16 amino acids. As DNA, the CDR3 is TGTGCCAGCAGCTTGTCGGACAGGGAGGCGAATTCACCCCTCCACTTT. It is translated as CASSLSDREANSPLHF.

This chain connects TRBV20-1 to TRBJ2-1; D might be TRBD1 or TRBD2, each matching 5 bases. The length of the CDR3 is 17 residues. Germline V gene sequence: CDR1 DFQATT, CDR2 SNEGSKA (reference sequence). Trimming removed 7 bases at V and 0 bases at J, with 22 bases between. The CDR3 protein is CSVVVPGTLSSYNEQFF. The CDR3 nucleotides read TGCAGTGTCGTAGTCCCCGGGACCCTTAGCTCCTACAATGAGCAGTTCTTC.

Comments on this clonotype: A much bigger clone sits one base away, suggesting this may be a read error. The chain couples TRBV7-2 to TRBJ2-5; D is unresolved. Germline lookup yields CDR1 SGHTA and CDR2 FQGNSA. Trimming took off 5 bases at V and 5 bases at J, with 15 bases between the two ends. This CDR3 is built from 14 residues. The CDR3 loop reads CASSAFGLGETQYF. In DNA form, the CDR3 reads TGTGCCAGCAGCGCCTTCGGGCTAGGCGAGACCCAGTACTTC.

This clonotype was observed at least ten times. The chain joins TRBV20-1 to TRBJ1-6, with TRBD1 matching 11 bases. Per germline, CDR1 DFQATT and CDR2 SNEGSKA (reference sequence). Germline trimming cut 1 base from V and 9 bases from J; bases unmatched to any gene: 2. This CDR3 has 14 residues. The CDR3 DNA is TGCAGTGCTAGAGTGGGGACAGGGGGTTCACCCCTCCACTTT. It yields the protein CSARVGTGGSPLHF.

The J gene is TRBJ2-4, the V gene TRBV7-2; D ambiguous. Germline V lookup: CDR1 SGHTA, CDR2 FQGNSA. V lost 1 base and J lost 7, with 11 bases in between. The CDR3 sequence is 14 residues long. CDR3 residues: CASSLGTLRNIQYF. The CDR3 DNA follows: TGTGCCAGCAGCTTAGGGACCTTGAGGAACATTCAGTACTTC.

This clonotype was counted at least ten times. The V gene is TRBV10-3, the J gene TRBJ2-1, with no clear D. The CDR3 consists of 13 residues. CDR1 is ENHRY and CDR2 is SYGVKD in the germline V gene. Between the trimmed V and J ends, which lost 2 bases and 3 bases, there was a span of 5 bases. CDR3 DNA: TGTGCCATCAGTGAGGACGTCTACAATGAGCAGTTCTTC. It specifies CAISEDVYNEQFF.

As concerns this clonotype: A much larger clone sits a single nucleotide away, making a read error possible. The rearrangement joins TRBV6-2 or TRBV6-3 to TRBJ2-7; D remains unclear. This CDR3 has 14 amino acids. Per germline, CDR1 MNHEY and CDR2 SVGEGT. CDR3 sequence (DNA): TGTGCCAACAGTTACGTAGGATTATCCTACGAGCAGTACTTC. This codes for CANSYVGLSYEQYF.

This clonotype came up many times. The chain couples TRBV7-2 to TRBJ2-3; D unresolved. The germline V gene has CDR1 SGHTA and CDR2 FQGNSA. The CDR3 extends over 13 amino acids. Trimming took off 7 bases at V and 2 bases at J, with 10 bases between the two ends. This chain's CDR3 is CASTYYLTDTQYF. CDR3 sequence (DNA): TGTGCCAGCACCTATTATCTCACAGATACGCAGTATTTT.

This clonotype was observed a handful of times. The V call is TRBV4-3, the J call TRBJ2-2, with 9 bases identical to TRBD1. The CDR3 is made up of 16 amino acids. CDR1 and CDR2 (germline): LGHNA, YSLEER. The V segment lost 3 bases and the J segment 5 bases; nucleotides outside the gene matches: 7. For the CDR3, the DNA is TGCGCCAGCAGCCACCGACAGGGGGAGTTTACCGGGGAGCTGTTTTTT. Amino acid sequence: CASSHRQGEFTGELFF.

There are many counts of this clonotype. V is TRBV4-3 and J is TRBJ2-5, with D possibly matching TRBD2 (5 bases). Trimming removed 4 bases from V and 5 bases from J, with 11 bases in between. Germline lookup yields CDR1 LGHNA and CDR2 YSLEER. The CDR3 is made up of 13 amino acids. This CDR3 reads CASSRGLKETQYF. The DNA of the CDR3 is TGCGCCAGCAGCCGAGGACTCAAGGAGACCCAGTACTTC.

This clonotype showed up many times. The rearrangement uses TRBV6-5 and TRBJ2-1; 10 nucleotides match TRBD2. The CDR3 runs to 18 residues. The V gene end was trimmed by 4 bases and the J gene end by 4 bases; junction bases not matched to a gene: 13. CDR1 and CDR2 (germline): MNHEY, SVGAGI. The chain's CDR3 is CASSSLRKLAGLYNEQFF. CDR3 sequence (DNA): TGTGCCAGCAGTTCCTTACGTAAACTAGCGGGGTTATACAATGAGCAGTTCTTC.

The rearrangement joins TRBV28 to TRBJ2-1; TRBD2 agrees at 16 bases. Germline CDR1 and CDR2: MDHEN and SYDVKM. The V and J ends lost 4 bases and 7 bases, in that order; junction bases with no gene match: 7. The length of the CDR3 is 17 residues. CDR3 protein: CASSSGTSGGAGNEQFF. In nucleotides, the CDR3 is TGTGCCAGCAGTTCCGGGACTAGCGGGGGGGCCGGGAATGAGCAGTTCTTC.

At least ten counts were recorded for this clonotype. The J gene is TRBJ2-6, the V gene TRBV6-5; D remains unclear. The V gene lost 3 bases and the J gene lost 4 bases, with 19 bases spanning the gap. The CDR3 is made up of 18 amino acids. CDR1 MNHEY and CDR2 SVGAGI come from the germline V gene. The CDR3 DNA follows: TGTGCCAGCAGTTATTTTTTTTCGTCGGGCGGCGGGGCCAACGTCCTGACTTTC. Amino acid sequence: CASSYFFSSGGGANVLTF.

Comments on this clonotype: A read error may explain this, as a much larger clone is one base away. The rearrangement links TRBV10-3 to TRBJ1-2; D unresolved. Looked up from germline, CDR1 is ENHRY and CDR2 is SYGVKD. This CDR3 is built from 14 residues. The germline V and J ends were trimmed by 0 bases and 8 bases, with 13 bases remaining between them. CDR3 protein: CAISESIGKWGYTF. As DNA, the CDR3 is TGTGCCATCAGTGAGTCGATCGGCAAGTGGGGCTACACCTTC.

The CDR3: CSVVETGGSYEQFF. The CDR3 coding sequence is TGCAGCGTTGTAGAGACAGGGGGCTCGTATGAGCAGTTCTTC. V usage is TRBV29-1 and J usage is TRBJ2-1, with 10 bases identical to TRBD1. Looked up from germline, CDR1 is SQVTM and CDR2 is ANQGSEA. V gave up 4 bases and J gave up 8 bases; unmatched junction bases: 8. The CDR3 is made up of 14 amino acids.

The chain employs TRBV5-1 and TRBJ2-4, with 7 bases fitting TRBD1. Near its end, the DNA agrees better with TRBJ2-7, so the J call may be wrong. Germline assignment: CDR1 SGHRS and CDR2 YFSETQ. The CDR3 length is 17 residues. The CDR3 here is CASSLGTTGTVSYEQYF. The DNA of the CDR3 is TGCGCCAGCAGCTTGGGGACCACCGGGACAGTCTCCTACGAGCAGTACTTC.

This clonotype was seen a few times. This chain links TRBV12-3 or TRBV12-4 with TRBJ1-1; D unresolved. The CDR3 is 15 amino acids. The germline V and J ends were trimmed by 1 base and 0 bases, with 9 bases remaining between them. This CDR3 reads CASSLVWGVNTEAFF. The CDR3 coding sequence is TGTGCCAGCAGTTTAGTCTGGGGAGTGAACACTGAAGCTTTCTTT.